The clone carrying this TCR beta chain has more than one count but fewer than ten. Together with a sample-barcoded 5' primer, a J-beta primer mix was included in a second PCR lasting roughly 6 to 12 cycles. TCRdb processed the 5' RACE reads anew with MiXCR; each CDR3 protein has one entry. The sample includes some 1,500,000 distinct CDR3 sequences, approximately 39% seen only once; the top ten take more than 4%. The data were obtained in a study of blood T cells in healthy people across ages. This TCR was recovered from a woman younger than 30 in good health. What was sequenced was blood.

The CDR3 reads CASIEPGRYYNEQFF. The CDR3 DNA reads TGTGCCAGCATCGAACCGGGACGCTACTACAATGAGCAGTTCTTC. This chain connects TRBV6-2 or TRBV6-3 to TRBJ2-1; perhaps D is TRBD1 or TRBD2 (5 bases each). V lost 7 bases and J 3 bases, leaving 16 bases between the germline ends. The CDR3 runs 15 residues. Germline loops: CDR1 MNHEY, CDR2 SVGEGT.